This T cell receptor (beta chain) was captured in a study of cytomegalovirus exposure and HLA in healthy donors. Study observations and caveats: Several V segments, TRBV6-2 and TRBV6-3 among them, could not be told apart and were dropped. It emerged from a later analysis that several of the most significant clusters appeared to be linked to common viral pathogens.

This clone was picked up one time. Its antigen is currently unknown. V lost 3 bases to trimming and J lost 6 bases; unmatched junction nucleotides: 4. This CDR3 spans 15 amino acids. CDR1 is LNHDA, CDR2 SQIVND, per germline (reference sequence). PCR employed 60 Vbeta and 13 Jbeta primers. Sequencing was performed with immunoSEQ multiplex PCR; in TCRdb, only in-frame clones are kept and a portion is missing. Of more than 150,000 clones in the sample, 75% to 80% were seen once. Sequenced material: PBMCs. J is TRBJ1-6 and V is TRBV19; 8 positions agree with TRBD1. The source is a man aged 50-60 years in good health and CMV-seropositive. CDR3 sequence (DNA): TGTGCCAGTAGTATGGGGACAGGTCTTAATTCACCCCTCCACTTT. It yields the protein CASSMGTGLNSPLHF.